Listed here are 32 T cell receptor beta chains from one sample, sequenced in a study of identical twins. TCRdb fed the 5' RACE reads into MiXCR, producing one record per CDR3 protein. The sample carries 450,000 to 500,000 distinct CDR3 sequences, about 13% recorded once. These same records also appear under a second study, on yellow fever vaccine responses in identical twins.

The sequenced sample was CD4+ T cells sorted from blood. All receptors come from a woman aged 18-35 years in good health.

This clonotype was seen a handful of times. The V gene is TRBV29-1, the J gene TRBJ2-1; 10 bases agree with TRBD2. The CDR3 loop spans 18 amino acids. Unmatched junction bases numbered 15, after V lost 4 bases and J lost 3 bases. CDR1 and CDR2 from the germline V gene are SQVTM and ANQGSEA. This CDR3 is CSVGKLAGYKNFYNEQFF. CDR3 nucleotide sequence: TGCAGCGTTGGAAAACTAGCGGGGTATAAGAATTTCTACAATGAGCAGTTCTTC.

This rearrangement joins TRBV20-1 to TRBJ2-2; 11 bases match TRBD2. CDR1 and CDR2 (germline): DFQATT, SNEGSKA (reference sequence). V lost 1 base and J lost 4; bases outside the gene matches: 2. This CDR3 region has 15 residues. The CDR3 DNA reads TGCAGTGCTAGAGGGACTAGCGGGTTCACCGGGGAGCTGTTTTTT. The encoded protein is CSARGTSGFTGELFF.

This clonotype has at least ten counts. The CDR3 here is CSARVYPEVRAFF. The CDR3 nucleotides are TGCAGTGCTAGAGTGTATCCCGAAGTGAGGGCTTTCTTT. J is TRBJ1-1 and V is TRBV20-1; no firm D call. CDR1 DFQATT and CDR2 SNEGSKA come from the germline V gene (reference sequence). The CDR3 is 13 amino acids. Deletions cut 1 base from V and 11 bases from J, with 17 bases between.

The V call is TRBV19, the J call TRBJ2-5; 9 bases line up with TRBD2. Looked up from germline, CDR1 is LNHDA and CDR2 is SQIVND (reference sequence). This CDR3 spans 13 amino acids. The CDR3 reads CASSGAFQETQYF. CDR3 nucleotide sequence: TGTGCTTCTAGCGGGGCCTTCCAAGAGACCCAGTACTTC.

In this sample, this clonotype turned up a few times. Here the CDR3 reads CASSEHGYNEQFF. For the CDR3, the DNA is TGTGCCAGCAGTGAACACGGATACAATGAGCAGTTCTTC. The gene calls are TRBV2 and TRBJ2-1, with unresolved D. Trimming removed 2 bases at V and 4 bases at J, with 6 bases between. Germline V gene sequence: CDR1 SNHLY, CDR2 FYNNEI. This CDR3 has 13 amino acids.

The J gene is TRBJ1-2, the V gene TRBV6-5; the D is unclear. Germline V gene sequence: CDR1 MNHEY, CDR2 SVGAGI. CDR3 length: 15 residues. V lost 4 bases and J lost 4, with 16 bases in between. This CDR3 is CASSFGGRATYGYTF. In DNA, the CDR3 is TGTGCCAGCAGTTTCGGTGGACGGGCCACCTATGGCTACACCTTC.

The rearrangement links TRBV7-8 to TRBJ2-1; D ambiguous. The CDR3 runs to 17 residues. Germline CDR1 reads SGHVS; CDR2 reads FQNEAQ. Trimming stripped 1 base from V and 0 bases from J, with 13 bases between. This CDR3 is CASSLVLSGYSYNEQFF. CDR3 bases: TGTGCCAGCAGCTTAGTGCTTTCCGGATACTCCTACAATGAGCAGTTCTTC.

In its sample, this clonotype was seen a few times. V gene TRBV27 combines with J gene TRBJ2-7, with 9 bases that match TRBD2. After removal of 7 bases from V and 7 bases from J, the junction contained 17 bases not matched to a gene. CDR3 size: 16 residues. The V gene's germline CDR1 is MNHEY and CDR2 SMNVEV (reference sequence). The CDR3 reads CASIGLREGRSSEQYF. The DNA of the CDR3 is TGTGCCAGCATTGGTTTGCGGGAGGGCCGTAGCTCGGAGCAGTACTTC.

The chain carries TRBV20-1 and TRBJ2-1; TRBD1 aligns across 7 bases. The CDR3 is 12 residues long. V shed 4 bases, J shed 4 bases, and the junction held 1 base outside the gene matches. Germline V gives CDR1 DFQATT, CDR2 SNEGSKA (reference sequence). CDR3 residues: CSAKQGYNEQFF. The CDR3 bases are TGCAGTGCTAAACAGGGGTACAATGAGCAGTTCTTC.

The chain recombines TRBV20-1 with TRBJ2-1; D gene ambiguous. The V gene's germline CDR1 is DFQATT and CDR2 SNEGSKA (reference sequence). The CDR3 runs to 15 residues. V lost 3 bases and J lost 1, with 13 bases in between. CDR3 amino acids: CSARGSSVSYNEQFF. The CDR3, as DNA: TGCAGTGCTAGGGGTTCGAGCGTATCCTACAATGAGCAGTTCTTC.

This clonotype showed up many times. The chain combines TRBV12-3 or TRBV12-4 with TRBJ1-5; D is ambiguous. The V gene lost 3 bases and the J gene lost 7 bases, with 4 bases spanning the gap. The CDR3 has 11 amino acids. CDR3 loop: CASSFGQPQHF. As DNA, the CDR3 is TGTGCCAGCAGTTTCGGGCAGCCCCAGCATTTT.

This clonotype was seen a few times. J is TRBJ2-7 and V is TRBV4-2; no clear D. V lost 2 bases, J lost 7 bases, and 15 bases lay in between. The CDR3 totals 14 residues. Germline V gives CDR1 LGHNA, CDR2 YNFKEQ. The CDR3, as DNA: TGTGCCAGCAGCCAATCCATAAACATGGGTGAGCAGTACTTC. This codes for CASSQSINMGEQYF.

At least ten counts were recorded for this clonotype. The DNA of the CDR3 is TGTGCCAGCAGCTTAGTACAGGGGATCTACGAGCAGTACTTC. Its protein is CASSLVQGIYEQYF. The rearrangement joins TRBV7-8 to TRBJ2-7; 7 nucleotides agree with TRBD1. With V trimmed by 1 base and J by 3 bases, 3 bases remained unmatched. The CDR3 runs to 14 residues. Looked up from germline, CDR1 is SGHVS and CDR2 is FQNEAQ.

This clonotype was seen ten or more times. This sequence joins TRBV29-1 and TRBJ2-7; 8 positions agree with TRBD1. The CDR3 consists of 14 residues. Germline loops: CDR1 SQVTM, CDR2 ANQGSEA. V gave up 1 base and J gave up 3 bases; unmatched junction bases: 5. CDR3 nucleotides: TGCAGCGTTGAAGTATCACAGGGGGGCTACGAGCAGTACTTC. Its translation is CSVEVSQGGYEQYF.

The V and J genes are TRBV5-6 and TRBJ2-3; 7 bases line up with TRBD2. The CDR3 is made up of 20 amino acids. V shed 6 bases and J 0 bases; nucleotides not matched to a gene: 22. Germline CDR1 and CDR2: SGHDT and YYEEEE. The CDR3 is CASIRRASGPHPRSTDTQYF. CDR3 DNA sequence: TGTGCCAGCATCAGGAGAGCTAGCGGACCTCACCCTCGGAGCACAGATACGCAGTATTTT.

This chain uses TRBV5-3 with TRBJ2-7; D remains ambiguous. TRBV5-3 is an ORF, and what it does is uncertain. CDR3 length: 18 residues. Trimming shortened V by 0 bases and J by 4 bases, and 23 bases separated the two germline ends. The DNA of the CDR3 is TGTGCCAGAAGCTTGGCCGAATATGGTAAAGCCCTTTGGTACGAGCAGTACTTC. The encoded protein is CARSLAEYGKALWYEQYF.

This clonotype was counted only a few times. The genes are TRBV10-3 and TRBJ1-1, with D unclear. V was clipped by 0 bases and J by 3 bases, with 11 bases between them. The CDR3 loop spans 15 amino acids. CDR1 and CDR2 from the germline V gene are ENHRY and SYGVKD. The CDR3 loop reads CAISESFVGDTEAFF. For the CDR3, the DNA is TGTGCCATCAGTGAGTCCTTCGTCGGGGACACTGAAGCTTTCTTT.

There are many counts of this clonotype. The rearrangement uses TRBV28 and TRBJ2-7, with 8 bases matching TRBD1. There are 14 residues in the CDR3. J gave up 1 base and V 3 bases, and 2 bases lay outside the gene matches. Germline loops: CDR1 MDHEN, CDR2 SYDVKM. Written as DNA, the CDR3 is TGTGCCAGCAGTTTTTACAGGGGGTCCTACGAGCAGTACTTC. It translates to CASSFYRGSYEQYF.

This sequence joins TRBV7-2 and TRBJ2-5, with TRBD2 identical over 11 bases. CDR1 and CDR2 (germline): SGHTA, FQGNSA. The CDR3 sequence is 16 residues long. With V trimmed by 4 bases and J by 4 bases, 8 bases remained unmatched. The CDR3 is CASSSLSGLAGETQYF. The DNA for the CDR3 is TGTGCCAGCAGCTCATTATCCGGACTAGCGGGAGAGACCCAGTACTTC. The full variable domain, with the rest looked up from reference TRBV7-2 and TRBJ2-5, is GAGVSQSPSNKVTEKGKDVELRCDPISGHTALYWYRQSLGQGLEFLIYFQGNSAPDKSGLPSDRFSAERTGGSVSTLTIQRTQQEDSAVYLCASSSLSGLAGETQYFGPGTRLLVL.

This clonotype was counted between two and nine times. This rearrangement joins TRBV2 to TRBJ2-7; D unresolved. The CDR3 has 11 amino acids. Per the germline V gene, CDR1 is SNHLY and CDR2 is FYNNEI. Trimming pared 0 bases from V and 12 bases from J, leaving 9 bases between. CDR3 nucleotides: TGTGCCAGCAGTGAAGCGCTTCTTGGGTACTTC. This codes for CASSEALLGYF.

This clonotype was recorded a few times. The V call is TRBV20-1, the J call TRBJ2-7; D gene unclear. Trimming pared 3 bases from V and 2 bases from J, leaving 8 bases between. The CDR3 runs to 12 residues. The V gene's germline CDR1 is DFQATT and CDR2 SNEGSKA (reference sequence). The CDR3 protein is CSASAKAYEQYF. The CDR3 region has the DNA TGCAGTGCTAGTGCGAAAGCCTACGAGCAGTACTTC.

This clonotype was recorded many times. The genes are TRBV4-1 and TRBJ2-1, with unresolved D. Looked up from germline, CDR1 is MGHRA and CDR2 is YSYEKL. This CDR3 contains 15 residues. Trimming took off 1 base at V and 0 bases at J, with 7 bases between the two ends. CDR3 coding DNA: TGCGCCAGCAGCCAAGTGGGTAGCTCCTACAATGAGCAGTTCTTC. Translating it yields CASSQVGSSYNEQFF.

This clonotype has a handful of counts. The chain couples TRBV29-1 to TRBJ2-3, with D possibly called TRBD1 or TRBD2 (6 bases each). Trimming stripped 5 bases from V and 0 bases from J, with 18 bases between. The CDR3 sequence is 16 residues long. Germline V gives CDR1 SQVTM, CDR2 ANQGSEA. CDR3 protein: CSVRRGVTQSTDTQYF. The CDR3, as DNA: TGCAGCGTTAGAAGGGGGGTCACACAGAGCACAGATACGCAGTATTTT.

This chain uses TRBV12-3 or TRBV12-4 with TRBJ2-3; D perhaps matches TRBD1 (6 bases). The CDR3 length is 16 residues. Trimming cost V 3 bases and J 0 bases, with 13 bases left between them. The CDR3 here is CASSFRGGMSTDTQYF. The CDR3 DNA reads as TGTGCCAGCAGTTTCAGGGGCGGTATGAGCACAGATACGCAGTATTTT.

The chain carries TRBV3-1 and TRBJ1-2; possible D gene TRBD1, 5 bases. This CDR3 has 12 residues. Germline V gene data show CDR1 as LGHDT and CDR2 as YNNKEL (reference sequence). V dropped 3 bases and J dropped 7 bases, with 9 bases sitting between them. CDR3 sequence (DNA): TGTGCCAGCAGCCACAGGGCCGGTGGCTACACCTTC. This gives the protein CASSHRAGGYTF.

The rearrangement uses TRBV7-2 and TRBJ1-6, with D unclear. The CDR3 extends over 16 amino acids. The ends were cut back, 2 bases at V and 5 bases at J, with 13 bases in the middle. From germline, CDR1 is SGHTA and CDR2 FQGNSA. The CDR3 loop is CASSLHFSVDNSPLHF. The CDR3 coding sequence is TGTGCCAGCAGCTTACATTTCAGTGTAGATAATTCACCCCTCCACTTT.

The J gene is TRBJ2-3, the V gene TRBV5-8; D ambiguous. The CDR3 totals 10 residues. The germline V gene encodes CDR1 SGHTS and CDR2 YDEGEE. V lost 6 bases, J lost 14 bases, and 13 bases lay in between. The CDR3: CASNLPFPYF. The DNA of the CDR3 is TGTGCCAGCAACCTACCATTCCCGTATTTT.

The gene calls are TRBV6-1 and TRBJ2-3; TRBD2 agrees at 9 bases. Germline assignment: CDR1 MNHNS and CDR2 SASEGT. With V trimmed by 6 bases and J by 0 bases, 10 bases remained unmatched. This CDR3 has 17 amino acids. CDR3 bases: TGTGCCAGCAGACGGAGCAGTAGCGGGAGTAGCACAGATACGCAGTATTTT. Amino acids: CASRRSSSGSSTDTQYF.

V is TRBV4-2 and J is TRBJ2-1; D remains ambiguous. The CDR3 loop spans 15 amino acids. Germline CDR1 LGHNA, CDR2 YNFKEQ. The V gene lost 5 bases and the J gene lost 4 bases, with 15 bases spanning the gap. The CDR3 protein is CASSEMSERYNEQFF. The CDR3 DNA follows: TGTGCCAGCAGCGAGATGTCCGAAAGATACAATGAGCAGTTCTTC.

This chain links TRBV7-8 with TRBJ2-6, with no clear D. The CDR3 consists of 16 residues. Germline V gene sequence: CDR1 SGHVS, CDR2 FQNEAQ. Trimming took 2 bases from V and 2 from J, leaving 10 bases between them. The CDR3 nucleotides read TGTGCCAGCAGCTTATCTCCCTCCCCTGGGGCCAACGTCCTGACTTTC. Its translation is CASSLSPSPGANVLTF.

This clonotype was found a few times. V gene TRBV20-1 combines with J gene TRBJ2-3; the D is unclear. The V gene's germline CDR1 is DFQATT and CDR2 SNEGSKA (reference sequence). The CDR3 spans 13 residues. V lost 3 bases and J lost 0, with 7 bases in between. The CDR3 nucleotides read TGCAGTGCTAGTTATAGTAGCACAGATACGCAGTATTTT. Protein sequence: CSASYSSTDTQYF.

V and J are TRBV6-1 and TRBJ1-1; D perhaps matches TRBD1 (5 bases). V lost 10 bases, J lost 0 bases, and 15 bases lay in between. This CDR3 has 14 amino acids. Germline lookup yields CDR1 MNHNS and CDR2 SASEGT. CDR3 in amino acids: CATRSDTLNTEAFF. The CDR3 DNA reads TGTGCCACGAGGTCGGACACCCTGAACACTGAAGCTTTCTTT.